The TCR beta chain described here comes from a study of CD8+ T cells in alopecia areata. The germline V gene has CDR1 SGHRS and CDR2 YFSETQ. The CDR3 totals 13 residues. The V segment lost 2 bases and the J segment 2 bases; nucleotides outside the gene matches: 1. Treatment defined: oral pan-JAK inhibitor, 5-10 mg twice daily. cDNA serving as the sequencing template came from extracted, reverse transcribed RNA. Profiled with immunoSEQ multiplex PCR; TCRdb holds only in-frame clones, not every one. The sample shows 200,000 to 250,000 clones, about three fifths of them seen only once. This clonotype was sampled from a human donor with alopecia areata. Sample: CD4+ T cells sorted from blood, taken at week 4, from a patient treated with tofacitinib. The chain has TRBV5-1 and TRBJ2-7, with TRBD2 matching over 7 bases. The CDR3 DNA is TGCGCCAGCAGCTTAAGCGGGACCTACGAGCAGTACTTC. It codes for CASSLSGTYEQYF.